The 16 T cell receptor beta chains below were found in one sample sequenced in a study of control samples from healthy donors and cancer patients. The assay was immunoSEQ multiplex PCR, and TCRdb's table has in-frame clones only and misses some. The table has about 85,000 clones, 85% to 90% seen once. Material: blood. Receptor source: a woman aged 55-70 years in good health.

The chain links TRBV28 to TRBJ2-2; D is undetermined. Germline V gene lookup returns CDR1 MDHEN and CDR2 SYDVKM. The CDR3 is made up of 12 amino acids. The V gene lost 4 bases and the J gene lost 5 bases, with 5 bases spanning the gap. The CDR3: CASSYGTGELFF. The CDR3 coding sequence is TGTGCCAGCAGTTATGGGACCGGGGAGCTGTTTTTT.

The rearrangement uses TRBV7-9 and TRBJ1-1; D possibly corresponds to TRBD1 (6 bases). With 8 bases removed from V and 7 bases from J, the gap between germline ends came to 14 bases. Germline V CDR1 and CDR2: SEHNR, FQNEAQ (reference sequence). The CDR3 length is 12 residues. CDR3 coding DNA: TGTGCCAGCGGCCTAAGGGGGGTTGAAGCTTTCTTT. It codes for CASGLRGVEAFF.

The CDR3 sequence: CASRMTSGRAYIQYF. CDR3 bases: TGTGCCAGCAGAATGACTAGCGGGAGGGCCTACATTCAGTACTTC. The rearrangement uses TRBV28 and TRBJ2-4; 14 positions match TRBD2. After removal of 6 bases from V and 8 bases from J, the junction contained 6 bases not matched to a gene. CDR1 is MDHEN, CDR2 SYDVKM, per germline. The CDR3 length is 15 residues. The full variable domain, its missing parts supplied by reference TRBV28 and TRBJ2-4, is DVKVTQSSRYLVKRTGEKVFLECVQDMDHENMFWYRQDPGLGLRLIYFSYDVKMKEKGDIPEGYSVSREKKERFSLILESASTNQTSMYLCASRMTSGRAYIQYFGAGTRLSVL.

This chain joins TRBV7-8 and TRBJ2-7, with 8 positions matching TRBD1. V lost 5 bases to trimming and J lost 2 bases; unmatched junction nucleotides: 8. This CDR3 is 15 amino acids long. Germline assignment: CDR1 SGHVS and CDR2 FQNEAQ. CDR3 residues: CASSPRDRRAYEQYF. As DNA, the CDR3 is TGTGCCAGCAGCCCGCGGGACAGGCGTGCCTACGAGCAGTACTTC.

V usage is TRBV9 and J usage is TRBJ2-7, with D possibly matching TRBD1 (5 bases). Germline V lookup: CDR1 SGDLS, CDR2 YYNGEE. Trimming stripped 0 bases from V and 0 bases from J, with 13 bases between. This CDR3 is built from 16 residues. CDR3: CASSVDPGPSSYEQYF. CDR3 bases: TGTGCCAGCAGCGTAGACCCAGGGCCAAGCTCCTACGAGCAGTACTTC.

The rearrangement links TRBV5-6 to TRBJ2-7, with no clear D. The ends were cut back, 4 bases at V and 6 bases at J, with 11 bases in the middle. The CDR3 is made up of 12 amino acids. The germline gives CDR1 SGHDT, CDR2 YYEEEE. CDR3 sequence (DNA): TGTGCCAGCAGCCTCCCGGTGGGCGAGCAGTACTTC. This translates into CASSLPVGEQYF.

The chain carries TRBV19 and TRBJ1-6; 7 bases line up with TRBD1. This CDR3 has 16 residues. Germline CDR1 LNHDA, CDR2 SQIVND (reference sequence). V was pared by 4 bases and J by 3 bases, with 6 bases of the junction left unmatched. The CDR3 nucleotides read TGTGCCAGTAGTACGGGACAGAATTTCTATAATTCACCCCTCCACTTT. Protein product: CASSTGQNFYNSPLHF.

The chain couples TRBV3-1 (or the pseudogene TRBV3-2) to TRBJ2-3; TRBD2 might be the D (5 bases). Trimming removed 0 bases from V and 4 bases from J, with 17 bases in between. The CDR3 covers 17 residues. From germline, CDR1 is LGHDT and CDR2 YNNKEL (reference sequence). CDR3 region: CASSQDETRGSSDTQYF. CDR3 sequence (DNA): TGTGCCAGCAGCCAAGACGAGACGCGAGGGAGCTCAGATACGCAGTATTTT.

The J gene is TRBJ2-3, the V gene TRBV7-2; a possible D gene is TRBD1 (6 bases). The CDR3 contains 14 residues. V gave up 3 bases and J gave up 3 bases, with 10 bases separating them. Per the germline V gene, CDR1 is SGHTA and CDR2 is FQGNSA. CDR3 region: CASSFGQSTDTQYF. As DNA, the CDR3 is TGTGCCAGCAGCTTTGGACAGTCGACAGATACGCAGTATTTT.

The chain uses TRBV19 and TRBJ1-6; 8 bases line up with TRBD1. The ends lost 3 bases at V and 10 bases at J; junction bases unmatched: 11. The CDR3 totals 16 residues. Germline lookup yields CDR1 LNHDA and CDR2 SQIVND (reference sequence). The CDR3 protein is CASSIPGQGRRSPLHF. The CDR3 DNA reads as TGTGCCAGTAGTATTCCCGGACAGGGCCGGCGGTCACCCCTCCACTTT.

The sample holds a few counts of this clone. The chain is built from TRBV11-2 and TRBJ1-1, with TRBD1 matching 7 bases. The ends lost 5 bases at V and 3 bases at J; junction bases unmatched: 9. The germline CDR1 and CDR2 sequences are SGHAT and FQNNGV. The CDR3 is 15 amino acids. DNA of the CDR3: TGTGCCAGCAGCCCACAGGGGCCAGCGTACACTGAAGCTTTCTTT. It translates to CASSPQGPAYTEAFF. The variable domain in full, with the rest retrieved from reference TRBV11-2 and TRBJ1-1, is EAGVAQSPRYKIIEKRQSVAFWCNPISGHATLYWYQQILGQGPKLLIQFQNNGVVDDSQLPKDRFSAERLKGVDSTLKIQPAKLEDSAVYLCASSPQGPAYTEAFFGQGTRLTVV.

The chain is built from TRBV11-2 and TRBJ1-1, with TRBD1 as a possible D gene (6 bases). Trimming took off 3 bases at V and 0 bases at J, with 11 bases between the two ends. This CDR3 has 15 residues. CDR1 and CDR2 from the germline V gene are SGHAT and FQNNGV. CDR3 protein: CASSFRGGMNTEAFF. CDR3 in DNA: TGTGCCAGCAGCTTCAGGGGTGGTATGAACACTGAAGCTTTCTTT.

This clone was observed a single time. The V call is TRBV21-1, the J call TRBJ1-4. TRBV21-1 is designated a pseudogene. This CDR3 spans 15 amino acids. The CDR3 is CASSPRSEGNEKLFF. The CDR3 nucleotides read TGTGCCAGCAGCCCCCGGTCCGAAGGGAATGAAAAACTGTTTTTT.

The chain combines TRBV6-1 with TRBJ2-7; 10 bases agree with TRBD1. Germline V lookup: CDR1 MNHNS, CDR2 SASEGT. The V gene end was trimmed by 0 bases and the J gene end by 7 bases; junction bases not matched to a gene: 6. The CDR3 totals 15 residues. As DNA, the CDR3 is TGTGCCAGCAGTGAAGCAGCTGGGGGACAGGGGGAGCAGTACTTC. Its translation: CASSEAAGGQGEQYF.

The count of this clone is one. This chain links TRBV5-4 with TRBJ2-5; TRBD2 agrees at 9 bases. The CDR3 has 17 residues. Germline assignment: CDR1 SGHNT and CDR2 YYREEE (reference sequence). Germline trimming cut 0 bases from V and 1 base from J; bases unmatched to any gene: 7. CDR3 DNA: TGTGCCAGCAGCTTGGCCGCCGCGGGGGGGCCCCAAGAGACCCAGTACTTC. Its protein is CASSLAAAGGPQETQYF. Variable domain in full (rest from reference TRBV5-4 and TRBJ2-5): ETGVTQSPTHLIKTRGQQVTLRCSSQSGHNTVSWYQQALGQGPQFIFQYYREEENGRGNFPPRFSGLQFPNYSSELNVNALELDDSALYLCASSLAAAGGPQETQYFGPGTRLLVL.

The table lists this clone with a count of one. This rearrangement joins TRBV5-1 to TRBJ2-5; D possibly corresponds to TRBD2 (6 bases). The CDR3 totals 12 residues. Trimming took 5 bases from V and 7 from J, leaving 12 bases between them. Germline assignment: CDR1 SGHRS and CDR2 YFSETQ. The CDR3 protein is CASRPDGGTQYF. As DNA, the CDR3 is TGCGCCAGCAGGCCCGACGGGGGGACCCAGTACTTC.